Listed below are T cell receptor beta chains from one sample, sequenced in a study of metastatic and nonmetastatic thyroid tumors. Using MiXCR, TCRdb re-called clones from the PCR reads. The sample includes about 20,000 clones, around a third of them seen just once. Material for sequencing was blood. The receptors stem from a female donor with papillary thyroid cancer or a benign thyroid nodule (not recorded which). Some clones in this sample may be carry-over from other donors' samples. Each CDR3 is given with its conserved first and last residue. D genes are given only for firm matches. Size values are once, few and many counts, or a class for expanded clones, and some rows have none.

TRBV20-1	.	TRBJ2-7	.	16	CSASQDDRTPVREQYF	TGCAGTGCTAGCCAAGACGATCGGACCCCAGTGCGCGAGCAGTACTTC
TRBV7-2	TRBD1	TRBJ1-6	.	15	CASSLQGGVNSPLHF	TGTGCCAGCAGCTTACAGGGGGGTGTTAATTCACCCCTCCACTTT
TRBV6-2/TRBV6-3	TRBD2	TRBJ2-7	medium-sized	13	CASSVRTSGRRYF	TGTGCCAGCAGTGTAAGGACTAGCGGGAGGAGGTACTTC
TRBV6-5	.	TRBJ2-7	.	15	CASRLSSRGTYEQYF	TGTGCCAGCAGGTTAAGTAGCAGGGGTACCTACGAGCAGTACTTC
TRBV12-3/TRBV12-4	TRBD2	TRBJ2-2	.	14	CASSSGSTTGELFF	TGTGCCAGCAGTAGCGGGAGCACCACCGGGGAGCTGTTTTTT
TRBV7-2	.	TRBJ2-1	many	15	CASSLMAGYDSEQFF	TGTGCCAGCAGCTTAATGGCGGGGTATGATAGTGAGCAGTTCTTC
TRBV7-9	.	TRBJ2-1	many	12	CAISFDLNEQFF	TGTGCCATCAGCTTCGACTTGAATGAGCAGTTCTTC
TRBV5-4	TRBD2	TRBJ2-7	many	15	CASRPRTSDPHEQYF	TGTGCCAGCAGGCCGAGGACTAGCGACCCCCACGAGCAGTACTTC
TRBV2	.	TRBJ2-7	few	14	CASSTARGSYEQYF	TGTGCCAGCAGTACAGCCAGGGGATCCTACGAGCAGTACTTC
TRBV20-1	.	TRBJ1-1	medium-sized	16	CSARAPLGGYRTEAFF	TGCAGTGCTAGAGCCCCCCTGGGGGGATATAGGACTGAAGCTTTCTTT
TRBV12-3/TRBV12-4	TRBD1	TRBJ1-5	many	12	CASRTGTQPQHF	TGTGCCAGCAGGACAGGGACTCAGCCCCAGCATTTT
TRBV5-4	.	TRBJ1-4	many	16	CASSGPGDITNEKLFF	TGTGCCAGCAGCGGGCCAGGGGACATCACTAATGAAAAACTGTTTTTT
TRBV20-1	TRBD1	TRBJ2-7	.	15	CSATRDSRSSYEQYF	TGCAGTGCCACAAGGGACAGTCGAAGCTCCTACGAGCAGTACTTC
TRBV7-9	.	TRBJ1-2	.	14	CASSSIGSVYGYTF	TGTGCCAGCAGCTCAATCGGGAGTGTCTATGGCTACACCTTC
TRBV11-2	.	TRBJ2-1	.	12	CASSSGRNEQFF	TGTGCCAGCAGCTCCGGACGCAATGAGCAGTTCTTC
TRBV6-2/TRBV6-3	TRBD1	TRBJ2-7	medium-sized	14	CASREDRARDEQYF	TGTGCCAGCAGAGAGGACAGGGCTAGGGACGAGCAGTACTTC
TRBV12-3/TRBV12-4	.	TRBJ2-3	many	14	CASSDPLGRLRQYF	TGTGCCAGCAGCGACCCCTTGGGTCGCTTGAGGCAGTATTTT
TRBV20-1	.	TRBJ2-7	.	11	CSAPYLYEQYF	TGCAGTGCCCCGTACCTCTACGAGCAGTACTTC
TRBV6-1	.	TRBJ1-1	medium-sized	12	CASSELRTEAFF	TGTGCCAGCAGTGAATTACGCACTGAAGCTTTCTTT
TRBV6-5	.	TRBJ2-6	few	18	CASSNMYSCTSVANVLTF	TGTGCCAGCAGTAATATGTATTCGTGCACTTCTGTGGCCAACGTCCTGACTTTC
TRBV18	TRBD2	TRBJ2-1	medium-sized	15	CASSPAGLAMHEQFF	TGTGCCAGCTCACCAGCCGGACTAGCGATGCATGAGCAGTTCTTC
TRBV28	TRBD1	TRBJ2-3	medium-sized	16	CASRSWRDRGADTQYF	TGTGCCAGCAGGTCCTGGAGAGACAGGGGAGCAGATACGCAGTATTTT
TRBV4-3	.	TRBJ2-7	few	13	CASSQDTSYEQYF	TGCGCCAGCAGCCAAGATACTAGTTACGAGCAGTACTTC
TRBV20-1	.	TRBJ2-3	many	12	CSASRDPDTQYF	TGCAGTGCTAGCAGGGATCCTGATACGCAGTATTTT
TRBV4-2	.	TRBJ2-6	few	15	CASRNPGYGANVLTF	TGTGCCAGCAGAAATCCAGGGTACGGGGCCAACGTCCTGACTTTC
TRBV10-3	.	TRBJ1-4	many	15	CAISESAQNREKLFF	TGTGCCATCAGTGAGTCTGCCCAAAATAGGGAAAAACTGTTTTTT
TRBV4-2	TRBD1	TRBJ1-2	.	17	CASSQDRRGRSNYGYTF	TGTGCCAGCAGCCAAGATCGGAGGGGGCGGTCTAACTATGGCTACACCTTC
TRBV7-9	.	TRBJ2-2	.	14	CASSLDWGGGELFF	TGTGCCAGCAGCTTAGATTGGGGCGGCGGGGAGCTGTTTTTT
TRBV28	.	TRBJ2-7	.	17	CASSSGPGMGSYYEQYF	TGTGCCAGCAGTTCCGGACCGGGAATGGGATCCTACTACGAGCAGTACTTC
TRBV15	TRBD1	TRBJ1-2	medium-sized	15	CATSRVAGGADGYTF	TGTGCCACCAGCAGGGTCGCAGGGGGCGCGGATGGCTACACCTTC
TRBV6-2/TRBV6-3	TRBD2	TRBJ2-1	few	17	CASSYSWLAGGRNEQFF	TGTGCCAGCAGTTACTCGTGGCTAGCGGGAGGTAGGAATGAGCAGTTCTTC
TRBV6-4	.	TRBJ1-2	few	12	CASTTSGGGYTF	TGTGCCAGCACCACGTCTGGGGGCGGCTACACCTTC
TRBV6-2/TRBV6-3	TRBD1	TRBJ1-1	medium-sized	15	CASSTVGRGSTEAFF	TGTGCCAGCAGCACGGTGGGCAGGGGGAGCACTGAAGCTTTCTTT
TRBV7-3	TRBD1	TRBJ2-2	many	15	CASSLTWTGSGELFF	TGTGCCAGCAGCTTAACCTGGACAGGGTCCGGGGAGCTGTTTTTT
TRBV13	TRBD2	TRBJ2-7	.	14	CASSFGRVQYEQYF	TGTGCCAGCAGCTTTGGGAGGGTCCAATACGAGCAGTACTTC
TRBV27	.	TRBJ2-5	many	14	CASSFGVSGETQYF	TGTGCCAGCAGTTTTGGGGTTTCGGGAGAGACCCAGTACTTC
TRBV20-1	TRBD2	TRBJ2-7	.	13	CSALSGYSDEQYF	TGCAGTGCTCTTAGCGGGTATTCTGACGAGCAGTACTTC
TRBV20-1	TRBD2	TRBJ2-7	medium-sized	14	CSAKDGGSSYEQYF	TGCAGTGCTAAGGATGGCGGGAGCTCCTACGAGCAGTACTTC
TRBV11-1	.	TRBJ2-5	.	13	CASSWTVTETQYF	TGTGCCAGCAGCTGGACAGTAACGGAGACCCAGTACTTC
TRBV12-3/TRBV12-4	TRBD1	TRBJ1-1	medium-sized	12	CASRTGVTEAFF	TGTGCCAGCAGGACAGGGGTGACTGAAGCTTTCTTT
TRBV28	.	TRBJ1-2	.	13	CASSWGGDYGYTF	TGTGCCAGCAGTTGGGGGGGCGACTATGGCTACACCTTC
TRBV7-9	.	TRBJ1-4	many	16	CASSTHRQLSNEKLFF	TGTGCCAGCAGCACGCACCGACAGCTATCTAATGAAAAACTGTTTTTT
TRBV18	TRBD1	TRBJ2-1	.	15	CASSPDRVIYNEQFF	TGTGCCAGCTCACCGGACAGGGTAATCTACAATGAGCAGTTCTTC
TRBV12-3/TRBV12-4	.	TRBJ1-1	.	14	CASTLGRGDTEAFF	TGCGCCAGCACCCTGGGACGGGGGGACACTGAAGCTTTCTTT
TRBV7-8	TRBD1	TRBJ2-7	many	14	CASSQLGTGNEQYF	TGTGCCAGCAGCCAATTAGGGACAGGGAACGAGCAGTACTTC
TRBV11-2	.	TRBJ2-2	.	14	CASSLILGTGELFF	TGTGCCAGCAGCTTAATTTTGGGCACCGGGGAGCTGTTTTTT
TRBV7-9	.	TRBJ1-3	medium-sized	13	CASSRDGGNTIYF	TGTGCCAGCAGCCGGGACGGTGGAAACACCATATATTTT
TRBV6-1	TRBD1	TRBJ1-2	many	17	CASSEAEGTGGGGGYTF	TGTGCCAGCAGTGAAGCGGAAGGGACAGGGGGCGGAGGTGGCTACACCTTC
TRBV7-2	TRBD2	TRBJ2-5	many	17	CASSEGTSGGVKETQYF	TGTGCCAGCAGCGAAGGGACTAGCGGGGGGGTTAAAGAGACCCAGTACTTC
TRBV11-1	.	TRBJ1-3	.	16	CASSLLQGLTGNTIYF	TGTGCCAGCAGCTTACTTCAGGGATTGACTGGAAACACCATATATTTT
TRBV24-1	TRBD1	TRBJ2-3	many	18	CATSDTGETGGVPDTQYF	TGTGCCACCAGTGATACGGGGGAGACAGGGGGCGTCCCAGATACGCAGTATTTT
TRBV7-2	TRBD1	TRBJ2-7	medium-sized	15	CASSPQGQGNYEQYF	TGTGCCAGCAGCCCGCAGGGACAGGGGAATTACGAGCAGTACTTC
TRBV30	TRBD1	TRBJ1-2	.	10	CAGGIYGYTF	TGTGCAGGGGGCATCTATGGCTACACCTTC
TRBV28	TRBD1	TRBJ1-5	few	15	CASSFAGGGNQPQHF	TGTGCCAGCAGTTTCGCAGGGGGCGGAAATCAGCCCCAGCATTTT
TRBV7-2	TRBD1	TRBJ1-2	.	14	CGSTSPTGNYGYTF	TGTGGCAGCACCTCACCGACAGGGAACTATGGCTACACCTTC
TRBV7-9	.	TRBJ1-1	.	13	CASSFRDGLGDLF	TGTGCCAGCAGCTTCCGGGACGGATTGGGGGATTTATTT
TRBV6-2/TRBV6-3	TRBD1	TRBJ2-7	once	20	CASSYSSVPGQGANSYEQYF	TGTGCCAGCAGTTACTCCAGCGTCCCGGGACAGGGGGCAAACTCCTACGAGCAGTACTTC
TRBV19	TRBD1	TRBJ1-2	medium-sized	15	CASSRGQGANYGYTF	TGTGCCAGTAGTAGGGGACAGGGAGCTAACTATGGCTACACCTTC
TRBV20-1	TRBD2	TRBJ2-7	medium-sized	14	CSAGGLAGVYEQYF	TGCAGTGCTGGGGGACTAGCGGGAGTTTACGAGCAGTACTTC
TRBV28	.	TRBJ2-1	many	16	CASRSTGTSSYNEQFF	TGTGCCAGCAGGTCGACCGGGACATCCTCCTACAATGAGCAGTTCTTC